Listed below are T cell receptor beta chains from one sample, sequenced in a study of response to subunit inactivated influenza vaccine. Using its own MiXCR run on the RT-PCR reads, TCRdb lists one record per CDR3 protein. Among about 780,000 distinct CDR3 sequences listed, 18% were seen once. Material: PBMCs from blood, obtained roughly 5 days after vaccination. All receptors come from a man aged 45-65 years who received an inactivated influenza vaccine. Each CDR3 is given with its conserved first and last residue. D genes are given only for firm matches. Expanded clones get a size class; other rows say once, few or many, or leave the size out.

>TRBV7-7|TRBJ2-5|many|NA
CASSLGRGRHQETQYF
TGTGCTAGCAGCTTAGGTAGGGGACGGCACCAAGAGACCCAGTACTTC
>TRBV29-1|TRBJ2-5|many|NA
CSGGSQETQYF
TGCAGCGGGGGCTCCCAAGAGACCCAGTACTTC
>TRBV7-8|TRBJ2-5|few|TRBD2
CASSLRASGNQETQYF
TGTGCCAGCAGCTTACGGGCTAGCGGAAACCAAGAGACCCAGTACTTC
>TRBV20-1|TRBJ2-7|few|NA
CSARDFLAAYEQYF
TGCAGTGCTAGAGATTTCTTAGCGGCCTACGAGCAGTACTTC
>TRBV3-1|TRBJ2-1|NA|TRBD2
CASTPSGGVDNEQFF
TGTGCCAGCACTCCTAGCGGGGGGGTAGACAATGAGCAGTTCTTC
>TRBV29-1|TRBJ1-5|NA|NA
CSVHRKYSNQPQHF
TGCAGCGTCCACAGGAAATATAGCAATCAGCCCCAGCATTTT
>TRBV7-2|TRBJ1-2|many|TRBD1
CASSYSKGGLRGGYTF
TGTGCCAGCAGCTATTCCAAAGGGGGCCTAAGGGGGGGCTACACCTTC
>TRBV7-9|TRBJ2-1|few|NA
CASSQTGFEQFF
TGTGCCAGCAGCCAAACAGGGTTTGAGCAGTTCTTC
>TRBV7-3|TRBJ2-1|NA|NA
CASNSGTGANEQFF
TGTGCCAGCAACTCCGGCACGGGAGCAAATGAGCAGTTCTTC
>TRBV20-1|TRBJ1-2|few|NA
CSARVHTDGYTF
TGCAGTGCTAGAGTTCACACGGATGGCTACACCTTC
>TRBV20-1|TRBJ2-3|NA|NA
CSASLGAGPQWGDTQYF
TGCAGTGCTAGTCTGGGGGCTGGACCCCAATGGGGGGATACGCAGTATTTT
>TRBV7-8|TRBJ2-1|few|NA
CASSLNRAPPYNEQFF
TGTGCCAGCAGCCTCAATCGAGCGCCACCCTACAATGAGCAGTTCTTC
>TRBV29-1|TRBJ2-3|many|NA
CSVEIDFRRTDTQYF
TGCAGCGTTGAAATTGATTTCCGTCGGACAGATACGCAGTATTTT
>TRBV5-1|TRBJ1-3|few|NA
CASSLGTDRSGNTIYF
TGCGCCAGCAGCTTGGGGACAGACCGCTCTGGAAACACCATATATTTT
>TRBV20-1|TRBJ2-1|NA|NA
CSARPGPSYNEQFF
TGCAGTGCTAGACCGGGTCCTTCCTACAATGAGCAGTTCTTC
>TRBV5-1|TRBJ2-5|NA|TRBD1
CASNRQGVFQETQYF
TGCGCCAGCAACCGACAGGGGGTGTTTCAAGAGACCCAGTACTTC
>TRBV28|TRBJ2-3|NA|NA
CASSPGGAYTQYF
TGTGCCAGCAGCCCTGGGGGGGCGTATACGCAGTATTTT
>TRBV7-2|TRBJ2-2|few|NA
CASSLVLGATGELFF
TGTGCCAGCAGCTTAGTTCTGGGGGCGACCGGGGAGCTGTTTTTT
>TRBV20-1|TRBJ2-1|NA|TRBD2
CSARDYWTSGINEQFF
TGCAGTGCTAGAGACTATTGGACTAGCGGGATCAATGAGCAGTTCTTC
>TRBV3-1|TRBJ2-3|NA|NA
CASNRGGSPSTDTQYF
TGTGCCAGCAATCGTGGCGGGTCCCCGTCCACAGATACGCAGTATTTT
>TRBV20-1|TRBJ1-5|many|TRBD1
CSAGVQGGNQPQHF
TGCAGTGCTGGAGTACAGGGGGGCAATCAGCCCCAGCATTTT
>TRBV12-3/TRBV12-4|TRBJ1-1|NA|TRBD1
CASNRGEDRLNTEAFF
TGTGCCAGCAACAGGGGGGAGGACAGGTTGAACACTGAAGCTTTCTTT
>TRBV2|TRBJ1-4|few|NA
CASMGGRNEKLFF
TGTGCCAGCATGGGGGGAAGGAATGAAAAACTGTTTTTT
>TRBV12-3/TRBV12-4|TRBJ1-6|few|NA
CASKQVDNSPLHF
TGTGCCAGCAAACAGGTGGATAATTCACCCCTCCACTTT
>TRBV9|TRBJ2-2|NA|NA
CASSVVQGNTGELFF
TGTGCCAGCAGCGTAGTACAGGGGAACACCGGGGAGCTGTTTTTT
>TRBV6-2/TRBV6-3|TRBJ2-1|many|NA
CASSTSGQGEQFF
TGTGCCAGCAGTACATCCGGGCAGGGTGAGCAGTTCTTC
>TRBV7-9|TRBJ2-2|NA|NA
CASSLLPLGKGELFF
TGTGCCAGCAGCTTACTCCCCCTGGGAAAAGGGGAGCTGTTTTTT
>TRBV6-5|TRBJ2-1|few|TRBD2
CASSYSGGGHNEQFF
TGTGCCAGCAGTTACTCAGGCGGGGGGCACAATGAGCAGTTCTTC
>TRBV4-3|TRBJ2-3|NA|NA
CASSQYSGALDTQYF
TGCGCCAGCAGCCAATACTCTGGGGCCTTGGATACGCAGTATTTT
>TRBV3-1|TRBJ2-1|NA|TRBD2
CASSLMKGRATYNEQFF
TGTGCCAGCAGCCTAATGAAGGGGAGGGCAACCTACAATGAGCAGTTCTTC
>TRBV20-1|TRBJ2-2|few|TRBD2
CSARDRSSGTGELFF
TGCAGTGCTAGAGATAGGTCTAGCGGGACCGGGGAGCTGTTTTTT
>TRBV4-3|TRBJ2-7|few|NA
CASSQDLARGSVEQYF
TGCGCCAGCAGCCAAGATCTCGCCAGGGGCTCCGTGGAGCAGTACTTC